Presented here are 24 T cell receptor beta chains from one specimen sequenced in a study of spatial heterogeneity in lung cancer. Sample time point: sample taken at primary tumor resection. MiXCR, applied by TCRdb to the 5' RACE reads, yields one record per CDR3 protein. The table has some 80,000 distinct CDR3 sequences, about 7.8% seen once. The material was PBMCs, obtained at surgery. These receptors were obtained from a male donor with early-stage non-small cell lung cancer.

This sequence joins TRBV11-2 and TRBJ2-2; D is ambiguous. There are 13 residues in the CDR3. CDR1 is SGHAT, CDR2 FQNNGV, per germline. Trimming shortened V by 2 bases and J by 8 bases, and 9 bases separated the two germline ends. The CDR3 reads CASSLRTFGELFF. DNA for the CDR3: TGTGCCAGCAGCTTACGTACTTTTGGGGAGCTGTTTTTT.

This clonotype was counted a few times. The chain links TRBV18 to TRBJ1-1, with 8 bases lining up with TRBD1. This CDR3 is built from 17 residues. The germline V gene encodes CDR1 KGHSH and CDR2 LQKENI. Germline trimming cut 5 bases from V and 1 base from J; bases unmatched to any gene: 12. The CDR3 loop reads CASSSLGQGAPNTEAFF. The CDR3 bases are TGTGCCAGCTCATCTCTAGGACAGGGCGCTCCGAACACTGAAGCTTTCTTT.

This clonotype was seen many times. The rearrangement uses TRBV20-1 and TRBJ2-2; D is unresolved. Germline V gene sequence: CDR1 DFQATT, CDR2 SNEGSKA (reference sequence). The CDR3 runs to 13 residues. Trimming removed 1 base from V and 1 base from J, with 4 bases in between. CDR3 protein: CSARAENTGELFF. The DNA for the CDR3 is TGCAGTGCTAGAGCGGAGAACACCGGGGAGCTGTTTTTT.

This chain connects TRBV4-1 to TRBJ2-5; 7 bases agree with TRBD2. The CDR3 length is 15 residues. The ends lost 0 bases at V and 2 bases at J; junction bases unmatched: 3. Germline V lookup: CDR1 MGHRA, CDR2 YSYEKL. The CDR3 bases are TGCGCCAGCAGCCAAGATGGGACTACTCAAGAGACCCAGTACTTC. This translates into CASSQDGTTQETQYF.

As regards this clonotype: This may come from a read error, since a much larger clone is one base off. The CDR3 carries no conserved terminal phenylalanine or tryptophan, so it likely arises from a read error. This sequence joins TRBV9 and TRBJ1-3; no reliable D call. The CDR3 spans 16 residues. Germline assignment: CDR1 SGDLS and CDR2 YYNGEE. V was clipped by 0 bases and J by 0 bases, with 10 bases between them. CDR3 amino acids: CASSVEGPGSGNTIYY. The CDR3 coding sequence is TGTGCCAGCAGCGTAGAGGGCCCAGGCTCTGGAAACACCATATATTAT.

This clonotype was counted only a few times. The chain joins TRBV7-6 to TRBJ2-5; tentative D call: TRBD2 (6 bases). Germline values: CDR1 SGHVS, CDR2 FNYEAQ. This CDR3 comprises 15 residues. V dropped 1 base and J dropped 2 bases, with 11 bases sitting between them. The DNA of the CDR3 is TGTGCCAGCAGCTTAGGTGTCGGAGGGCAAGAGACCCAGTACTTC. Protein sequence: CASSLGVGGQETQYF.

This clonotype occurred once. The chain carries TRBV20-1 and TRBJ2-7; D remains ambiguous. The ends were cut back, 0 bases at V and 4 bases at J, with 10 bases in the middle. Germline V lookup: CDR1 DFQATT, CDR2 SNEGSKA (reference sequence). This CDR3 region has 13 residues. The DNA of the CDR3 is TGCAGTGCTAGAGATCTAATAGTGTACGAGCAGTACTTC. It yields the protein CSARDLIVYEQYF.

This clonotype was counted at least ten times. The chain recombines TRBV27 with TRBJ2-7; 9 bases are shared with TRBD1. V lost 5 bases and J lost 3; bases outside the gene matches: 8. This CDR3 has 15 residues. Germline V gene lookup returns CDR1 MNHEY and CDR2 SMNVEV (reference sequence). CDR3 coding DNA: TGTGCCAGCAGTCCCGGGACAGGGCTTGTCTACGAGCAGTACTTC. Translation: CASSPGTGLVYEQYF.

This clonotype was counted at least ten times. V gene TRBV6-1 combines with J gene TRBJ2-4, with 7 bases lining up with TRBD1. The CDR3 runs 14 residues. The trim removed 6 bases at V and 12 bases at J, leaving 14 bases unmatched. Germline V lookup: CDR1 MNHNS, CDR2 SASEGT. The CDR3 spells CASSVKWDSTSQYF. The CDR3 DNA is TGTGCCAGCAGCGTAAAATGGGACAGCACCAGTCAGTACTTC.

This chain connects TRBV27 to TRBJ1-6; D gene uncertain. Germline V lookup: CDR1 MNHEY, CDR2 SMNVEV (reference sequence). Between the trimmed V and J ends, which lost 7 bases and 8 bases, there was a span of 18 bases. This CDR3 comprises 15 residues. CDR3 amino acids: CASTTRTGGDSPLHF. The DNA of the CDR3 is TGTGCCAGCACCACCAGGACCGGCGGGGATTCACCCCTCCACTTT.

The rearrangement joins TRBV5-1 to TRBJ2-5, with D possibly being TRBD2 (6 bases). The CDR3 length is 15 residues. Per the germline V gene, CDR1 is SGHRS and CDR2 is YFSETQ. V gave up 0 bases and J gave up 5 bases, with 14 bases separating them. The CDR3 nucleotides read TGCGCCAGCAGCTTGGCCCCGGGGGTCGAGGAGACCCAGTACTTC. Amino acid sequence: CASSLAPGVEETQYF.

In this sample, this clonotype turned up many times. The CDR3 spells CATSRSIQGDSPLHF. In DNA, the CDR3 is TGTGCCACCAGCAGAAGTATACAGGGGGACTCACCCCTCCACTTT. The chain uses TRBV15 and TRBJ1-6, with 8 nucleotides matching TRBD1. Germline V gene lookup returns CDR1 LNHNV and CDR2 YYDKDF (reference sequence). This CDR3 comprises 15 residues. Trimming cost V 2 bases and J 10 bases; bases outside gene matches: 7. Full variable domain (rest looked up from reference TRBV15 and TRBJ1-6): DAMVIQNPRYQVTQFGKPVTLSCSQTLNHNVMYWYQQKSSQAPKLLFHYYDKDFNNEADTPDNFQSRRPNTSFCFLDIRSPGLGDTAMYLCATSRSIQGDSPLHFGNGTRLTVT.

Concerning this clonotype itself: This may come from a read error, since a much larger clone is one base off. V gene TRBV27 combines with J gene TRBJ2-7; no definite D call. Germline CDR1 reads MNHEY; CDR2 reads SMNVEV (reference sequence). This CDR3 region has 15 residues. CDR3 nucleotide sequence: TGTCCCAGCAGTTTATGGCCCTCCCGTTCCTACGAGCAGTACTTC. This translates into CPSSLWPSRSYEQYF.

The rearrangement joins TRBV20-1 to TRBJ2-1; the D is unclear. The V end lost 0 bases, the J end lost 7 bases, and 7 bases lay between the germline ends. This CDR3 has 12 amino acids. In germline, CDR1 is DFQATT, CDR2 SNEGSKA (reference sequence). The CDR3: CSARDPGNEQFF. DNA for the CDR3: TGCAGTGCTAGAGATCCCGGGAATGAGCAGTTCTTC.

This clonotype was observed many times. The V and J genes are TRBV10-2 and TRBJ1-2; 7 bases align to TRBD1. J was trimmed by 0 bases and V by 3 bases; bases with no gene match: 7. The CDR3 consists of 16 residues. Germline V gives CDR1 WSHSY, CDR2 SAAADI. CDR3 sequence reads: CASSDRGQPSNYGYTF. The CDR3 bases are TGCGCCAGCAGTGACAGGGGACAGCCGTCTAACTATGGCTACACCTTC.

This clonotype has a count of ten or more. The chain joins TRBV7-2 to TRBJ2-5, with D uncertain. The germline CDR1 and CDR2 sequences are SGHTA and FQGNSA. Trimming stripped 3 bases from V and 4 bases from J, with 12 bases between. This CDR3 region has 14 residues. Written as DNA, the CDR3 is TGTGCCAGCAGCTTGCCTCGGGCAGGAGAGACCCAGTACTTC. This gives the protein CASSLPRAGETQYF. Using reference TRBV7-2 and TRBJ2-5 for the parts outside the CDR3, the full variable domain is GAGVSQSPSNKVTEKGKDVELRCDPISGHTALYWYRQSLGQGLEFLIYFQGNSAPDKSGLPSDRFSAERTGGSVSTLTIQRTQQEDSAVYLCASSLPRAGETQYFGPGTRLLVL.

This clonotype was detected ten times or more. The genes are TRBV2 and TRBJ2-2, with 8 bases identical to TRBD2. Germline V CDR1 and CDR2: SNHLY, FYNNEI. V shed 6 bases and J 6 bases; nucleotides not matched to a gene: 9. The CDR3 spans 15 residues. The DNA for the CDR3 is TGTGCCAGCAGCGGAAGCGGGAGATTAGCCGGGGAGCTGTTTTTT. Its translation: CASSGSGRLAGELFF.

This clonotype was counted many times. The chain combines TRBV4-2 with TRBJ1-4, with D unresolved. CDR1 is LGHNA and CDR2 is YNFKEQ in the germline V gene. Between the trimmed V and J ends, which lost 0 bases and 0 bases, there was a span of 11 bases. The CDR3 consists of 17 residues. The CDR3 loop reads CASSQDWGFATNEKLFF. CDR3 nucleotide sequence: TGTGCCAGCAGCCAAGATTGGGGATTTGCAACTAATGAAAAACTGTTTTTT.

The chain joins TRBV3-1 to TRBJ2-7; D is uncertain. V gave up 0 bases and J gave up 2 bases, with 11 bases separating them. In germline, CDR1 is LGHDT, CDR2 YNNKEL (reference sequence). CDR3 length equals 15 residues. Written as DNA, the CDR3 is TGTGCCAGCAGCCAAGATACCTCCTCTCCCTACGAGCAGTACTTC. It is translated as CASSQDTSSPYEQYF.

There are a few counts of this clonotype. The CDR3 loop is CASSLDPNPGNTIYF. The CDR3 nucleotides read TGTGCCAGCAGCTTGGACCCAAACCCTGGAAACACCATATATTTT. The chain couples TRBV5-6 to TRBJ1-3; D unresolved. The CDR3 is 15 amino acids. Trimming took 0 bases from V and 2 from J, leaving 9 bases between them. Per germline, CDR1 SGHDT and CDR2 YYEEEE.

This clonotype was detected many times. The chain recombines TRBV9 with TRBJ2-5, with 8 bases matching TRBD2. The ends lost 3 bases at V and 4 bases at J; junction bases unmatched: 2. This CDR3 comprises 13 residues. CDR1 is SGDLS, CDR2 YYNGEE, per germline. The CDR3 loop is CASSGLAGETQYF. The CDR3 coding sequence is TGTGCCAGCAGCGGGCTAGCGGGAGAGACCCAGTACTTC.

This clonotype showed up many times. CDR3 loop: CSVEGWGTRYEQYF. The CDR3 DNA sequence: TGCAGCGTTGAAGGTTGGGGGACGCGGTACGAGCAGTACTTC. The chain links TRBV29-1 to TRBJ2-7; D may be TRBD1 or TRBD2 (5 bases each). Per the germline V gene, CDR1 is SQVTM and CDR2 is ANQGSEA. V was cut by 1 base and J by 4 bases, with 14 bases left in between. CDR3 size: 14 residues.

The V call is TRBV27, the J call TRBJ1-2; no reliable D call. The V end lost 5 bases, the J end lost 2 bases, and 6 bases lay between the germline ends. The CDR3 has 12 amino acids. Per germline, CDR1 MNHEY and CDR2 SMNVEV (reference sequence). CDR3 sequence (DNA): TGTGCCAGCAGTCCCAACAACTATGGCTACACCTTC. Its translation: CASSPNNYGYTF.

At least ten counts were recorded for this clonotype. This sequence joins TRBV7-9 and TRBJ1-5; no definite D call. The length of the CDR3 is 12 residues. The germline V gene has CDR1 SEHNR and CDR2 FQNEAQ (reference sequence). V gave up 3 bases and J gave up 9 bases, with 9 bases separating them. This CDR3 reads CASSLGPRPQHF. For the CDR3, the DNA is TGTGCCAGCAGCTTGGGTCCCCGGCCCCAGCATTTT.